A single T cell receptor beta chain is shown here with its context. Its target is unknown. No fewer than 5.5 micrograms of total RNA were isolated from every sample. This sample was included in a study of blood T cells in healthy people across ages. General study results and limits: No conclusive comparison of naive versus antigen-experienced cells was possible with unsorted PBMCs.

Alongside a J-beta primer mix, a sample-barcoded 5' primer served in a second PCR lasting about 7 to 12 cycles. TCRdb called the 5' RACE reads again in MiXCR, with one record for every CDR3 protein. The repertoire holds about 830,000 distinct CDR3 sequences, around 62% seen once, with approximately 30% in the top ten. The source of this sequence is a man aged 25 to 40 in good health. Source material: blood.

The CDR3 is CATSRGAQGNYGYTF. DNA of the CDR3: TGTGCCACCAGCAGAGGAGCCCAGGGCAACTATGGCTACACCTTC. This rearrangement joins TRBV15 to TRBJ1-2, with D tentatively TRBD1 (5 bases). Germline V gene sequence: CDR1 LNHNV, CDR2 YYDKDF (reference sequence). The germline V and J ends were trimmed by 1 base and 2 bases, with 11 bases remaining between them. The CDR3 has 15 residues.